The 24 T cell receptor beta chains given below trace back to one sample, sequenced in a study of patients and donors after allogeneic stem cell transplantation. TCRdb passed the RT-PCR reads through MiXCR, listing each CDR3 protein once. The data contain fewer than 500,000 distinct CDR3 sequences, approximately 16% of them singletons. The sample comprised blood, either unsorted or a sorted T cell fraction (not recorded which). Every receptor here comes from a human donor who was either an allogeneic HSCT recipient or a stem cell or donor lymphocyte infusion donor (not recorded which). It is not recorded whose cells these are; they may come from a transplant donor.

This clonotype turned up a few times. V is TRBV29-1 and J is TRBJ2-1; D is possibly TRBD2 (5 bases). Deletions cut 6 bases from V and 8 bases from J, with 26 bases between. The CDR3 contains 16 residues. Germline values: CDR1 SQVTM, CDR2 ANQGSEA. The CDR3, as DNA: TGCAGCGTATTGGCCGTCACTAGGATTTATCAGGATGAGCAGTTCTTC. It codes for CSVLAVTRIYQDEQFF.

This clonotype was seen a handful of times. The CDR3 DNA sequence: TGTGCCACCAGCTCAAAAGTATCAGCGGGCAGTAGGACCCAGTACTTC. It translates to CATSSKVSAGSRTQYF. V and J are TRBV15 and TRBJ2-5, with a possible D match to TRBD2 (6 bases). The CDR3 extends over 16 amino acids. The V gene lost 5 bases and the J gene lost 7 bases, with 23 bases spanning the gap. Germline-derived CDR1 and CDR2 are LNHNV and YYDKDF (reference sequence).

This rearrangement joins TRBV2 to TRBJ2-7, with no clear D. This CDR3 is 12 amino acids long. Trimming removed 6 bases from V and 4 bases from J, with 10 bases in between. Germline CDR1 is SNHLY and CDR2 is FYNNEI. Here the CDR3 DNA reads TGTGCCAGCAGCCTACACCCATACGAGCAGTACTTC. This gives the protein CASSLHPYEQYF.

The V call is TRBV7-2, the J call TRBJ2-3, with 14 bases fitting TRBD2. V shed 5 bases, J shed 6 bases, and the junction held 4 bases outside the gene matches. The CDR3 runs to 15 residues. Germline V gene lookup returns CDR1 SGHTA and CDR2 FQGNSA. The CDR3 DNA reads TGTGCCAGCAGCCCCTGGACTAGCGGGGGGGATACGCAGTATTTT. It specifies CASSPWTSGGDTQYF.

This clonotype was recorded a few times. The V call is TRBV5-1, the J call TRBJ1-2; D uncertain. V was cut by 1 base and J by 1 base, with 11 bases left in between. This CDR3 spans 15 amino acids. CDR1 SGHRS and CDR2 YFSETQ come from the germline V gene. In nucleotides, the CDR3 is TGCGCCAGCAGCTTGAATGGTCAGGATAACTATGGCTACACCTTC. As protein: CASSLNGQDNYGYTF.

This clonotype has only a few counts. This chain joins TRBV3-1 and TRBJ2-5, with D uncertain. Trimming stripped 4 bases from V and 4 bases from J, with 13 bases between. Per germline, CDR1 LGHDT and CDR2 YNNKEL (reference sequence). The CDR3 contains 14 residues. CDR3 DNA sequence: TGTGCCAGCAGCCTACCCCGGCAAGGAGAGACCCAGTACTTC. Its translation is CASSLPRQGETQYF.

There are a few counts of this clonotype. The chain uses TRBV6-2 or TRBV6-3 and TRBJ1-1; 8 bases match TRBD1. Germline V CDR1 and CDR2: MNHEY, SVGEGT. CDR3 size: 14 residues. The V segment lost 7 bases and the J segment 1 base; nucleotides outside the gene matches: 5. For the CDR3, the DNA is TGTGCCAGCACCCCGACAGGGGCGAACACTGAAGCTTTCTTT. Translating gives CASTPTGANTEAFF.

CDR3 nucleotides: TGTGCTAGTGTTCCCGGGGGCCTCTATGGCTACACCTTC. Amino acids: CASVPGGLYGYTF. The rearrangement links TRBV12-5 to TRBJ1-2, with D perhaps matching TRBD1 (6 bases). The CDR3 is 13 residues long. Germline values: CDR1 LGHNT, CDR2 FRNRAP. With 7 bases removed from V and 4 bases from J, the gap between germline ends came to 13 bases.

The DNA of the CDR3 is TGTGCCAGCAGCGTAGAGGGGGGGAAAAACATTCAGTACTTC. Translation: CASSVEGGKNIQYF. The chain combines TRBV9 with TRBJ2-4; tentative D call: TRBD2 (7 bases). The CDR3 consists of 14 residues. The V end lost 0 bases, the J end lost 4 bases, and 8 bases lay between the germline ends. CDR1 is SGDLS, CDR2 YYNGEE, per germline. The full variable domain, rest sourced from reference TRBV9 and TRBJ2-4, is DSGVTQTPKHLITATGQRVTLRCSPRSGDLSVYWYQQSLDQGLQFLIQYYNGEERAKGNILERFSAQQFPDLHSELNLSSLELGDSALYFCASSVEGGKNIQYFGAGTRLSVL.

The genes are TRBV27 and TRBJ1-3; 9 bases align to TRBD1. Trimming at V came to 7 bases and at J to 0 bases, leaving 7 bases not matched to a gene. Germline lookup yields CDR1 MNHEY and CDR2 SMNVEV (reference sequence). The CDR3 has 16 amino acids. This CDR3 reads CASTSGTGSSGNTIYF. CDR3 DNA sequence: TGTGCCAGCACCTCCGGGACAGGGTCCTCTGGAAACACCATATATTTT.

This clonotype has more than one count but fewer than ten. This chain uses TRBV20-1 with TRBJ2-3; TRBD2 matches at 8 bases. Per the germline V gene, CDR1 is DFQATT and CDR2 is SNEGSKA (reference sequence). V shed 5 bases, J shed 6 bases, and the junction held 10 bases outside the gene matches. This CDR3 has 14 amino acids. CDR3 bases: TGCAGTGCTGGAAAGTTAGCGGGACCGGATACGCAGTATTTT. It translates to CSAGKLAGPDTQYF.

This clonotype was recorded at least ten times. The V call is TRBV12-3 or TRBV12-4, the J call TRBJ1-2; 9 bases agree with TRBD1. The CDR3 extends over 15 amino acids. J gave up 4 bases and V 7 bases, and 10 bases lay outside the gene matches. The DNA of the CDR3 is TGTGCCAGCACCTCGGACAGGGGAGTAGGCTATGGCTACACCTTC. Translation gives CASTSDRGVGYGYTF.

This clonotype was seen a handful of times. This chain connects TRBV20-1 to TRBJ1-6; D gene uncertain. Germline CDR1 is DFQATT and CDR2 is SNEGSKA (reference sequence). The CDR3 has 15 amino acids. Trimming took 3 bases from V and 7 from J, leaving 16 bases between them. CDR3 region: CSARAEEGWNSPLHF. The CDR3 region has the DNA TGCAGTGCTAGGGCCGAGGAGGGTTGGAATTCACCCCTCCACTTT.

The rearrangement joins TRBV7-2 to TRBJ2-7; the D gene is possibly TRBD2 (5 bases). CDR3 size: 14 residues. Germline assignment: CDR1 SGHTA and CDR2 FQGNSA. V lost 8 bases, J lost 4 bases, and 18 bases lay in between. CDR3 DNA sequence: TGTGCCAGCCGCCTAACCAGCGGAGGATACGAGCAGTACTTC. This encodes CASRLTSGGYEQYF.

This clonotype was detected only a few times. The rearrangement links TRBV27 to TRBJ2-5, with 9 positions matching TRBD1. This CDR3 is built from 15 residues. With V trimmed by 6 bases and J by 5 bases, 10 bases remained unmatched. Germline CDR1 is MNHEY and CDR2 is SMNVEV (reference sequence). This CDR3 is CASSLTGGVFETQYF. DNA of the CDR3: TGTGCCAGCAGCCTTACAGGGGGCGTTTTTGAGACCCAGTACTTC.

The V call is TRBV2, the J call TRBJ1-5; TRBD1 agrees at 9 bases. CDR1 SNHLY and CDR2 FYNNEI come from the germline V gene. The trim removed 5 bases at V and 4 bases at J, leaving 6 bases unmatched. The length of the CDR3 is 15 residues. CDR3 residues: CASSSSGQGNQPQHF. For the CDR3, the DNA is TGTGCCAGCAGTTCCTCGGGACAGGGTAATCAGCCCCAGCATTTT.

This clonotype was detected a few times. V is TRBV19 and J is TRBJ1-1, with D hard to call. CDR3 length equals 15 residues. V lost 3 bases and J 3 bases, leaving 14 bases between the germline ends. Looked up from germline, CDR1 is LNHDA and CDR2 is SQIVND (reference sequence). The CDR3: CASSMGLGTHTEAFF. CDR3 nucleotide sequence: TGTGCCAGTAGTATGGGATTGGGAACACACACTGAAGCTTTCTTT.

This clonotype was counted a few times. The chain joins TRBV4-2 to TRBJ2-5; 8 bases agree with TRBD2. The junction had 18 bases not matched to a gene; V was cut back by 0 bases and J by 3 bases. The CDR3 is made up of 20 amino acids. Germline V gives CDR1 LGHNA, CDR2 YNFKEQ. The CDR3 region is CASSQEMGLVSPLLKETQYF. CDR3 in DNA: TGTGCCAGCAGCCAAGAAATGGGACTAGTATCCCCTCTTCTAAAAGAGACCCAGTACTTC.

This clonotype was counted a few times. The chain combines TRBV28 with TRBJ1-5, with a possible D match to TRBD1 (5 bases). Germline V gene sequence: CDR1 MDHEN, CDR2 SYDVKM. The CDR3 is made up of 16 amino acids. Trimming took 1 base from V and 4 from J, leaving 14 bases between them. Written as DNA, the CDR3 is TGTGCCAGCAGTTTATTTCGAGGGGAGGGAAATCAGCCCCAGCATTTT. Encoded protein: CASSLFRGEGNQPQHF. Filled out from reference TRBV28 and TRBJ1-5, the complete variable domain reads DVKVTQSSRYLVKRTGEKVFLECVQDMDHENMFWYRQDPGLGLRLIYFSYDVKMKEKGDIPEGYSVSREKKERFSLILESASTNQTSMYLCASSLFRGEGNQPQHFGDGTRLSIL.

Remarks on this clonotype: Mismatch with germline at one junction end may stem from a read error. Here the CDR3 reads CTSSEVRGIYGYTF. DNA of the CDR3: TGCACCAGCAGCGAGGTCCGGGGGATCTATGGCTACACCTTC. This chain links TRBV4-1 with TRBJ1-2; the D gene is possibly TRBD1 (5 bases). Germline CDR1 is MGHRA and CDR2 is YSYEKL. This CDR3 comprises 14 residues.

The J gene is TRBJ1-2, the V gene TRBV30; 9 nucleotides agree with TRBD1. After removal of 4 bases from V and 4 bases from J, the junction contained 4 bases not matched to a gene. The CDR3 sequence is 13 residues long. Germline loops: CDR1 GTSNPN, CDR2 SVGIG (reference sequence). In DNA form, the CDR3 reads TGTGCCTGGAACCGGGACAGGGCCTATGGCTACACCTTC. Its protein is CAWNRDRAYGYTF.

The genes are TRBV19 and TRBJ1-2; 7 bases fit TRBD1. V dropped 8 bases and J dropped 8; count of bases not matched to a gene: 17. Germline V gene sequence: CDR1 LNHDA, CDR2 SQIVND (reference sequence). The CDR3 runs 15 residues. The DNA for the CDR3 is TGTGCCAGTGCCCCCGTGGACAGGCGGGTCGGGGGCTACACCTTC. Translated: CASAPVDRRVGGYTF.

The rearrangement joins TRBV20-1 to TRBJ2-7; no definite D call. There are 12 residues in the CDR3. The ends were cut back, 5 bases at V and 3 bases at J, with 11 bases in the middle. The germline gives CDR1 DFQATT, CDR2 SNEGSKA (reference sequence). Here the CDR3 reads CSASGSSYEQYF. In nucleotides, the CDR3 is TGCAGTGCTTCAGGCTCCAGCTACGAGCAGTACTTC.

The gene calls are TRBV5-1 and TRBJ1-3, with 8 positions matching TRBD1. Germline V gene sequence: CDR1 SGHRS, CDR2 YFSETQ. Unmatched junction bases numbered 6, after V lost 4 bases and J lost 3 bases. The CDR3 has 15 residues. The CDR3: CASSVGQGGGNTIYF. In DNA form, the CDR3 reads TGCGCCAGCAGCGTAGGACAGGGTGGTGGAAACACCATATATTTT.